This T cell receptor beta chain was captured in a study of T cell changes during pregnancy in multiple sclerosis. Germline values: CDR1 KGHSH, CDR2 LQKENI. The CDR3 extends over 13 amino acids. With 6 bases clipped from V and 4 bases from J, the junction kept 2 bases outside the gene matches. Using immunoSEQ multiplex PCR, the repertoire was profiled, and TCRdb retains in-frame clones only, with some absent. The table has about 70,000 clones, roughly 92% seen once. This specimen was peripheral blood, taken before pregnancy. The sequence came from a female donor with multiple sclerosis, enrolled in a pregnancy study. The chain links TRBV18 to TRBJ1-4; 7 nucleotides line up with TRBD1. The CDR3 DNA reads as TGTGCCAGCTCGGGACAGCATAATGAAAAACTGTTTTTT. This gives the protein CASSGQHNEKLFF.